Listed below are T cell receptor beta chains from one sample, sequenced in a study of T cells in Graves' hyperthyroidism and ophthalmopathy. One entry per CDR3 protein, called by TCRdb with MiXCR from the multiplex PCR reads. The table records 600,000 to 650,000 distinct CDR3 sequences, around 15% of them present only once. The sequenced sample was blood. These receptors were collected from a young woman with Graves' hyperthyroidism. The CDR3 runs from the conserved cysteine through the conserved F or W. Fields, in order: V gene, clone size, J gene, D gene, CDR3 DNA, CDR3 protein. A D gene is named only where the DNA matches it firmly. Expanded clones get a size class; other rows say once, few or many, or leave the size out.

>TRBV14|-|TRBJ2-1|TRBD2
TGTGCCAGCAGCCTGTATTCCGGGACTAGTAACAATGAGCAGTTCTTC
CASSLYSGTSNNEQFF
>TRBV30|-|TRBJ1-2|-
TGTGCCTGGAGTGTTGGGATTAACTATGGCTACACCTTC
CAWSVGINYGYTF
>TRBV30|few|TRBJ1-3|-
TGTGCCTGGACTCCGTTTTCTGGAAACACCATATATTTT
CAWTPFSGNTIYF
>TRBV2|many|TRBJ2-1|-
TGTGCCAGCAGCGAAAATGCTAGTTTTGAGCAGTTCTTC
CASSENASFEQFF
>TRBV6-1|few|TRBJ1-5|-
TGTGCCAGCAAAAAACGAGACCGACCAATCGGTCAGCCCCAGCATTTT
CASKKRDRPIGQPQHF
>TRBV3-1|many|TRBJ2-7|-
TGTGCCAGCAGCCACCAAGGGGAGGGACAGGACTACGAGCAGTACTTC
CASSHQGEGQDYEQYF
>TRBV5-1|many|TRBJ2-7|-
TGCGCCAGCAGCTTCACAGGGCCCTCCTACGAGCAGTACTTC
CASSFTGPSYEQYF
>TRBV12-5|few|TRBJ2-3|TRBD2
TGTGCTAGTGGTCCGGGCGGGGGTGGGGGTCGGAGCACAGATACGCAGTATTTT
CASGPGGGGGRSTDTQYF
>TRBV30|many|TRBJ2-7|-
TGTGCCTGGAGTCCATCCGGGACGGTTAACTACGAGCAGTACTTC
CAWSPSGTVNYEQYF
>TRBV9|few|TRBJ2-5|-
TGTGCCAGCAGCAATGTTGGGGGGCAGGGAGAGACCCAGTACTTC
CASSNVGGQGETQYF
>TRBV7-7|-|TRBJ2-1|-
TGTGCTAGCAGCTTATCCCCCGAGGGATACAATGAGCAGTTCTTC
CASSLSPEGYNEQFF
>TRBV27|many|TRBJ2-3|-
TGTGCCAGCAGTACCAGACTAGGGGGGGGGTATACGCAGTATTTT
CASSTRLGGGYTQYF
>TRBV2|many|TRBJ2-7|-
TGTGCCAGCAGTGAAAAACGCGGCCCACCGGGCGAGCAGTACTTC
CASSEKRGPPGEQYF
>TRBV12-3/TRBV12-4|-|TRBJ2-4|-
TGTGCCAGCAGTACAGGGTTTGCCAAAAACATTCAGTACTTC
CASSTGFAKNIQYF
>TRBV27|-|TRBJ2-4|-
TGTGCCAGCAAAGCCCTGGGGGCCAGGGTAGGAGCCAAAAACATTCAGTACTTC
CASKALGARVGAKNIQYF
>TRBV2|-|TRBJ2-3|-
TGTGCCAGCAGCGCAGAGGTCGGGGGTGCCACAGATACGCAGTATTTT
CASSAEVGGATDTQYF
>TRBV18|few|TRBJ1-6|-
TGTGCCAGCTCACCATCCGGTATGAATTCACCCCTCCACTTT
CASSPSGMNSPLHF
>TRBV28|many|TRBJ2-7|TRBD2
TGTGCCAGCAGTTGGGGGACTAGCGGGTTCTACGGGCAGTACTTC
CASSWGTSGFYGQYF
>TRBV11-3|many|TRBJ2-3|-
TGTGCCAGCAGCTCCCGCTATACGCAGTATTTT
CASSSRYTQYF
>TRBV9|-|TRBJ1-1|-
TGTGCCAGCAGCGGGGGACAAGAGAACACTGAAGCTTTCTTT
CASSGGQENTEAFF
>TRBV20-1|-|TRBJ1-5|-
TGCAGTGCTGGCAGGAGATCAGGCAATAATCAGCCCCAGCATTTT
CSAGRRSGNNQPQHF
>TRBV12-3/TRBV12-4|few|TRBJ2-1|TRBD2
TGTGCCAGCAGGAAGCGGGAGAATGAGCAGTTCTTC
CASRKRENEQFF
>TRBV5-1|-|TRBJ1-1|-
TGCGCCAGCAGCCCGCCTCGGTATCAGGGGGAAGCTTTCTTT
CASSPPRYQGEAFF
>TRBV6-5|few|TRBJ2-7|-
TGTGCCAGCAGTTACGGGTTACCTCCCTACGAGCAGTACTTC
CASSYGLPPYEQYF
>TRBV20-1|-|TRBJ1-6|-
TGCAGTGCTAGAGCGGGGGACTCCTATAATTCACCCCTCCACTTT
CSARAGDSYNSPLHF
>TRBV5-1|many|TRBJ2-7|-
TGCGCCAGCAGCTTGACGGGAGACCTCTACGAGCAGTACTTC
CASSLTGDLYEQYF
>TRBV9|-|TRBJ1-3|-
TGTGCCAGCAGCGTAGCAGTAAACTCTGGAAACACCATATATTTT
CASSVAVNSGNTIYF
>TRBV9|many|TRBJ1-5|-
TGTGCCAGCAGCGTAGGGGAGTATCAGCCCCAGCATTTT
CASSVGEYQPQHF
>TRBV28|many|TRBJ1-2|-
TGTGCCAGCAGTTCCCTCACTAACTATGGCTACACCTTC
CASSSLTNYGYTF
>TRBV30|many|TRBJ1-2|-
TGTGCCTGGGCTGTCGAGGGGGAACGCGGCTACACCTTC
CAWAVEGERGYTF
>TRBV5-1|many|TRBJ1-1|-
TGCGCCAGCAGCTTACGCCCGGCCACTGAAGCTTTCTTT
CASSLRPATEAFF
>TRBV20-1|many|TRBJ1-6|-
TGCAGTGCTCTGGGACACGGGGATTCACCCCTCCACTTT
CSALGHGDSPLHF
>TRBV11-2|many|TRBJ2-1|-
TGTGCCAGCAGCTTAGCTTTTCGGGGCCGAAACTACAATGAGCAGTTCTTC
CASSLAFRGRNYNEQFF
>TRBV5-5|-|TRBJ1-1|-
TGTGCCAGCAGCTTGCAGAGCAACGCTGAAGCTTTCTTT
CASSLQSNAEAFF
>TRBV20-1|-|TRBJ2-5|TRBD2
TGCAGTGCTTCCCTTATAGCGGGAGGGCCGGAGACCCAGTACTTC
CSASLIAGGPETQYF
>TRBV11-3|few|TRBJ2-7|TRBD2
TGTGCCAGCAGCTCTGAACTAGCGGGAGGGCCATCCGAGCAGTACTTC
CASSSELAGGPSEQYF
>TRBV2|many|TRBJ2-3|-
TGTGCCAGCAGTGAAGGCGTTCCCCCCACAGATACGCAGTATTTT
CASSEGVPPTDTQYF